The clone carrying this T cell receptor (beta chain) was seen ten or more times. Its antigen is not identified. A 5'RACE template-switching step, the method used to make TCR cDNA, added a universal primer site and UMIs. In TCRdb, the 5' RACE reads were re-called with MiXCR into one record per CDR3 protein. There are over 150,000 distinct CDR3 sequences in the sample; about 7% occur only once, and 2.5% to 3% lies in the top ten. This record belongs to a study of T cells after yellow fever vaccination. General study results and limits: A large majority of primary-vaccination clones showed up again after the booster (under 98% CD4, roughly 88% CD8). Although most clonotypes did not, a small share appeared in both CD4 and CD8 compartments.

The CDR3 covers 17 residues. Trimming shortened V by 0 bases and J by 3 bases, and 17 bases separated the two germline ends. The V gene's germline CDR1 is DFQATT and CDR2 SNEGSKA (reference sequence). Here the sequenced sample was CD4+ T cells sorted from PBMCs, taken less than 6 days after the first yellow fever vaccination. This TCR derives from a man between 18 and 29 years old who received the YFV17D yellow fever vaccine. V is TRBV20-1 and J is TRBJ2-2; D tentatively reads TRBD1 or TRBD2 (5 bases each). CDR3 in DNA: TGCAGTGCTAGAGATGGGTCCCGGGACCTTTACACCGGGGAGCTGTTTTTT. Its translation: CSARDGSRDLYTGELFF.